This T cell receptor beta chain emerged from a study of shared clonotypes between healthy human individuals. Sequenced by immunoSEQ multiplex PCR; TCRdb stores in-frame clones only, minus some. This sample yields roughly 330,000 clones, of which roughly 70% are seen a single time; about 9.3% belongs to the top ten. Between the trimmed V and J ends, which lost 4 bases and 4 bases, there was a span of 19 bases. The CDR3 consists of 16 residues. Germline values: CDR1 SGHRS, CDR2 YFSETQ. The receptor was isolated from a man aged 25-45 years in good health. The J gene is TRBJ2-3, the V gene TRBV5-1; no clear D gene. The sequencing input was memory CD4+ T cells sorted from blood. The subset was: CD45RA-negative fraction. CDR3 sequence: CASSPGPLGYADTQYF. CDR3 bases: TGCGCCAGCAGCCCAGGACCGCTCGGGTATGCAGATACGCAGTATTTT.